This passage covers 10 T cell receptor beta chains from one sample sequenced in a study of T-cell reconstitution after alpha-beta-depleted transplantation in children. Molecular barcoding with unique molecular identifiers was used for the TCRbeta library. MiXCR, applied by TCRdb to the PCR reads, yields one record per CDR3 protein. In the table there are 180,000 or so distinct CDR3 sequences, 5% to 7.5% of which are singletons. This material consisted of PBMCs, taken before TCRalphabeta/CD19-depleted stem cell transplant. These receptors came from a girl less than two years old with combined immunodeficiency, due to receive a stem cell transplant.

This clonotype appeared many times. The chain links TRBV20-1 to TRBJ2-1, with 10 bases aligning to TRBD2. The CDR3 consists of 15 residues. The V segment lost 3 bases and the J segment 8 bases; nucleotides outside the gene matches: 10. Germline V gene data show CDR1 as DFQATT and CDR2 as SNEGSKA (reference sequence). CDR3 amino acids: CSARPSGRRLDEQFF. The DNA of the CDR3 is TGCAGTGCTAGGCCTAGCGGGAGAAGGCTCGATGAGCAGTTCTTC.

This clonotype has at least ten counts. The rearrangement links TRBV12-3 or TRBV12-4 to TRBJ2-1, with D hard to call. V gave up 0 bases and J gave up 4 bases, with 13 bases separating them. The CDR3 totals 16 residues. CDR3 in DNA: TGTGCCAGCAGTTTAGCCCCCTTTACCTTATACAATGAGCAGTTCTTC. Its protein is CASSLAPFTLYNEQFF.

This clonotype was recorded many times. The rearrangement uses TRBV12-3 or TRBV12-4 and TRBJ2-1; no firm D call. Trimming took 5 bases from V and 9 from J, leaving 11 bases between them. This CDR3 is built from 12 residues. This CDR3 reads CASSIGFGEQFF. For the CDR3, the DNA is TGTGCCAGCAGTATAGGGTTCGGTGAGCAGTTCTTC.

The table lists this clonotype with many counts. V is TRBV12-3 or TRBV12-4 and J is TRBJ1-5; 9 bases fit TRBD1. The CDR3 sequence is 15 residues long. V shed 5 bases, J shed 5 bases, and the junction held 7 bases outside the gene matches. CDR3 sequence (DNA): TGTGCCAGCAGTCGTACAGGGGGCCTCCATCAGCCCCAGCATTTT. Protein: CASSRTGGLHQPQHF.

This clonotype was counted ten times or more. The chain joins TRBV5-1 to TRBJ2-1; perhaps D is TRBD1 or TRBD2 (6 bases each). The CDR3 has 15 residues. V was trimmed by 0 bases and J by 8 bases, leaving 15 bases between them. Per germline, CDR1 SGHRS and CDR2 YFSETQ. In nucleotides, the CDR3 is TGCGCCAGCAGCTTGGGCCCGGTGAGGGGGGATGAGCAGTTCTTC. As protein: CASSLGPVRGDEQFF. Full variable domain (rest looked up from reference TRBV5-1 and TRBJ2-1): KAGVTQTPRYLIKTRGQQVTLSCSPISGHRSVSWYQQTPGQGLQFLFEYFSETQRNKGNFPGRFSGRQFSNSRSEMNVSTLELGDSALYLCASSLGPVRGDEQFFGPGTRLTVL.

This clonotype was recorded at least ten times. The gene calls are TRBV4-3 and TRBJ2-2; 8 nucleotides match TRBD2. V trimming: 0 bases; J trimming: 4 bases; junction bases outside the gene matches: 7. Per the germline V gene, CDR1 is LGHNA and CDR2 is YSLEER. The CDR3 spans 17 residues. The CDR3 DNA sequence: TGCGCCAGCAGCCAAGATGTCGCGGGAGGCGGCACCGGGGAGCTGTTTTTT. Its protein is CASSQDVAGGGTGELFF.

This clonotype was counted at least ten times. The gene calls are TRBV5-1 and TRBJ2-3; TRBD2 matches 7 bases. The V segment lost 5 bases and the J segment 4 bases; nucleotides outside the gene matches: 13. CDR1 and CDR2 (germline): SGHRS, YFSETQ. The CDR3 loop spans 16 amino acids. CDR3 loop: CASSNLAAGRSDTQYF. The CDR3, as DNA: TGCGCCAGCAGTAATCTAGCGGCGGGGCGCTCAGATACGCAGTATTTT.

This clonotype was recorded at least ten times. The V and J genes are TRBV5-1 and TRBJ2-1, with 12 bases aligning to TRBD1. CDR1 is SGHRS and CDR2 is YFSETQ in the germline V gene. Trimming cost V 3 bases and J 0 bases; bases outside gene matches: 13. CDR3 length equals 20 residues. CDR3 in amino acids: CASSSDPGQGASYSYNEQFF. DNA for the CDR3: TGCGCCAGCAGCTCGGACCCGGGACAGGGGGCCTCCTACTCCTACAATGAGCAGTTCTTC.

This clonotype occurred many times. V is TRBV5-1 and J is TRBJ2-7, with TRBD1 as a possible D gene (5 bases). The V end was cut by 1 base, the J end by 3 bases, with 8 bases between. The CDR3 is 13 residues long. Germline loops: CDR1 SGHRS, CDR2 YFSETQ. CDR3 DNA sequence: TGCGCCAGCAGCTTGTCAGGGTTCTACGAGCAGTACTTC. It translates to CASSLSGFYEQYF.

This clonotype was recorded many times. This sequence joins TRBV7-8 and TRBJ2-5; no reliable D call. This CDR3 is 11 amino acids long. CDR1 and CDR2 (germline): SGHVS, FQNEAQ. Trimming left V 2 bases short and J 5 bases short, with 3 bases between. The CDR3 spells CASSLIETQYF. The CDR3 DNA is TGTGCCAGCAGCTTAATCGAGACCCAGTACTTC.